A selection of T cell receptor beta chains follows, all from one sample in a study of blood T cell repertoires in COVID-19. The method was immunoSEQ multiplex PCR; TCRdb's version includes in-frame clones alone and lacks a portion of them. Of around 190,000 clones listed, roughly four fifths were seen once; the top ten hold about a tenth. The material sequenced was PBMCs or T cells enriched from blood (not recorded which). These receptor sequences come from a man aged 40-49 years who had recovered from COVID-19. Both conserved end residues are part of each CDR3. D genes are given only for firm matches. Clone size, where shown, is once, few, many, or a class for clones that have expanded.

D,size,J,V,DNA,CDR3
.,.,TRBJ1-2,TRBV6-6,TGTGCCAGCAGTTTAAGGGGGTCGACGAGTGGCTACACCTTC,CASSLRGSTSGYTF
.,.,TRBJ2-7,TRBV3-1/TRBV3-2,TGTGCCAGCAGCCAAGGGAGACTAGCCTACGAGCAGTACTTC,CASSQGRLAYEQYF
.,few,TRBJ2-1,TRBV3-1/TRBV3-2,TGTGCCAGCAGCCCCCGGAGGCGCGGCTCCTACAATGAGCAGTTCTTC,CASSPRRRGSYNEQFF
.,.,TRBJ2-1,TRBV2,TGTGCCAGCAGTGTGGCCGCAGAGCAGTTCTTC,CASSVAAEQFF
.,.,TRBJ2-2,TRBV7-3,TGTGCCAGCAGCATGGACAACGGGGAGCTGTTTTTT,CASSMDNGELFF
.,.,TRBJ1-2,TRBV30,TGTGCCTGGAGTGTCGGTATAGGGGGTAGCTACACCTTC,CAWSVGIGGSYTF
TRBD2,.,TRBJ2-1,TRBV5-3,TGTGCCAGAAGCTCACTAGCGGGACGTTACAATGAGCAGTTCTTC,CARSSLAGRYNEQFF
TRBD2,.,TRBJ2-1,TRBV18,TGTGCCAGCTCACCGCGGACTAGCGGGCCCAATGAGCAGTTCTTC,CASSPRTSGPNEQFF
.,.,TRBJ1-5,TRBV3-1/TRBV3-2,TGTGCCAGCAGCCAACTAAATAGCAATCAGCCCCAGCATTTT,CASSQLNSNQPQHF
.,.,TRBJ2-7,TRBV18,TGTGCCAGCTCACCAACGGTTACCTACGAGCAGTACTTC,CASSPTVTYEQYF
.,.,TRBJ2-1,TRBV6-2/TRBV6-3,TGTGCCAGCAGTGGCCAGGGCACCCGCTCCTACAATGAGCAGTTCTTC,CASSGQGTRSYNEQFF
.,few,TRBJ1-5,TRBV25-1,TGTGCCAGCAGTGCAGGGGAGTATCAGCCCCAGCATTTT,CASSAGEYQPQHF
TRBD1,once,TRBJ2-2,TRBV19,TGTGCCAGTAGTCCCCCGGGACAGGTGAACACCGGGGAGCTGTTTTTT,CASSPPGQVNTGELFF
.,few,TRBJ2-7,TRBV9,TGTGCCAGCAGCGTAGCGGCTAGCGTCTACGAGCAGTACTTC,CASSVAASVYEQYF
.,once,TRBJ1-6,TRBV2,TGTGCCAGCAAGTTCGGGACTGCCACTTTTAATTCACCCCTCCACTTT,CASKFGTATFNSPLHF
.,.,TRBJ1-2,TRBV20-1,TGCAGTGCTAGACGAGGCCATGGCTACACCTTC,CSARRGHGYTF
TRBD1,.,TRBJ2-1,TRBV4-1,TGCGCCAGCAGCCAAGATAGGGGTGGTGACAGGGGAAAGGATGAGCAGTTCTTC,CASSQDRGGDRGKDEQFF
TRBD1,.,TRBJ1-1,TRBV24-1,TGTGCCACCCCGTCAAGGGGGCCGGGAAACACTGAAGCTTTCTTT,CATPSRGPGNTEAFF
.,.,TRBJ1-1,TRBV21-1,TGTGCCAGCAGCAAAGGTAGAGGGAGGAACACTGAAGCTTTCTTT,CASSKGRGRNTEAFF
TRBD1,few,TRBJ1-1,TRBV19,TGTGCCAGTCTAAACAGGGGGCTAAAGGAAGCTTTCTTT,CASLNRGLKEAFF
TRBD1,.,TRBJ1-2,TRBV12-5,TGTGCTAGTGGTTTGGTACAAGGGGGCCTCGGTGGCTACACCTTC,CASGLVQGGLGGYTF
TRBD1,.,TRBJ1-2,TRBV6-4,TGTGCCAGCAGTGAATTTGGGACTGGGACAGATGCCCTGTATGGCTACACCTTC,CASSEFGTGTDALYGYTF
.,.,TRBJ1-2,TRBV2,TGTGCCACCGAGATGAGGAGGTTCGGCTACACCTTC,CATEMRRFGYTF